This T cell receptor (beta chain) was captured in a study of T cell changes during pregnancy in multiple sclerosis (dated by TCRdb to about 2019). For context, the study as a whole: The study looked at changes in the T cell repertoire across pregnancy in women with multiple sclerosis.

The table lists this clone with a count of one. Its antigen target is currently unknown. No base quality information exists; no much larger clone differs at one position. Libraries were prepared through the immunoSEQ multiplex PCR assay. Entries here come from immuneACCESS through TCRdb and include only in-frame sequences with V and J called. Some clones fail to appear in such tables; in the studies checked, an unresolved V gene covers under half of the shortfall, and the cause of the remainder is unknown. The sample data list fewer than 20,000 clones, and almost 96% of these were observed just once. The ten top clones hold approximately 0.97% of the sample. The CDR3 measures 14 amino acids from cysteine to phenylalanine. The kept DNA is CDR3 alone, 42 bases in frame from the first base. CDR1 and CDR2 (MNHEY, SMNVEV) derive from the germline V gene (reference sequence). Trimming accounts for 6 bases at V and 8 bases at J, while the number of junction bases matched to no gene is 6.

The clonotype comes from a female donor with multiple sclerosis, enrolled in a pregnancy study. The specimen comprised peripheral blood, sampled in the third trimester of pregnancy. This chain joins TRBV27 to TRBJ2-1; 11 junctional bases match TRBD2. For the CDR3, the sequence is CASSLLAGVHEQFF. The bases are TGTGCCAGCAGCCTACTAGCGGGAGTCCATGAGCAGTTCTTC.